This entry lists 20 T cell receptor beta chains sequenced from one sample in a study of blood T cell repertoires in COVID-19. TCRdb keeps only in-frame clones here, not all; method: immunoSEQ multiplex PCR. The repertoire holds 250,000 to 350,000 clones, approximately 91% seen once, with about 10% in the top ten. Sequencing input: peripheral blood. The receptors stem from a woman aged 25-40 years with COVID-19, enrolled during active disease.

With regard to this clone: The junction differs from germline at one of its ends, possibly a read error. The chain is built from TRBV3-1 (or the pseudogene TRBV3-2) and TRBJ2-5; 8 bases agree with TRBD2. CDR3 length: 13 amino acids. Germline V lookup: CDR1 LGHDT, CDR2 YNNKEL (reference sequence). The CDR3: CASSLGGTSWANF. Written as DNA, the CDR3 is TGTGCCAGCAGCTTAGGGGGGACTAGTTGGGCGAACTTC.

The J gene is TRBJ2-3, the V gene TRBV29-1; weak D call: TRBD1 (5 bases). The V end was cut by 5 bases, the J end by 1 base, with 13 bases between. Germline assignment: CDR1 SQVTM and CDR2 ANQGSEA. The CDR3 is 14 residues long. CDR3 region: CSVLPLTGTDTQYF. In DNA form, the CDR3 reads TGCAGCGTTCTGCCTTTGACAGGCACAGATACGCAGTATTTT.

This chain links TRBV9 with TRBJ2-1; no clear D. Trimming removed 4 bases at V and 7 bases at J, with 9 bases between. Germline CDR1 is SGDLS and CDR2 is YYNGEE. The CDR3 contains 12 residues. CDR3 nucleotides: TGTGCCAGCAGCCCCCTAGAAAATGAGCAGTTCTTC. It yields the protein CASSPLENEQFF.

Only a few counts were recorded for this clone. This chain joins TRBV5-1 and TRBJ2-7; 16 bases are a match to TRBD2. The CDR3 spans 17 residues. J was trimmed by 4 bases and V by 4 bases; bases with no gene match: 8. Per the germline V gene, CDR1 is SGHRS and CDR2 is YFSETQ. CDR3 sequence: CASSPGLAGGPRYEQYF. DNA for the CDR3: TGCGCCAGCAGCCCGGGACTAGCGGGAGGGCCGAGATACGAGCAGTACTTC.

The J gene is TRBJ2-1, the V gene TRBV25-1; the D is unclear. Per germline, CDR1 MGHDK and CDR2 SYGVNS. V gave up 5 bases and J gave up 9 bases, with 17 bases separating them. The CDR3 consists of 14 residues. CDR3 sequence (DNA): TGTGCCAGCAGTCCAAATGGTGTAACAGTTGAGCAGTTCTTC. Protein sequence: CASSPNGVTVEQFF.

The chain combines TRBV10-3 with TRBJ2-2; 7 nucleotides agree with TRBD2. The CDR3 is 16 residues long. Germline V gene lookup returns CDR1 ENHRY and CDR2 SYGVKD. Trimming removed 0 bases from V and 6 bases from J; junction bases left unmatched: 7. The CDR3 loop is CAISESSGTPSGELFF. CDR3 nucleotide sequence: TGTGCCATCAGTGAGTCGAGCGGGACCCCTTCCGGGGAGCTGTTTTTT.

In this sample, this clone turned up a few times. This rearrangement joins TRBV7-2 to TRBJ2-7, with 8 nucleotides matching TRBD1. The CDR3 has 14 amino acids. Germline CDR1 reads SGHTA; CDR2 reads FQGNSA. The V gene end was trimmed by 3 bases and the J gene end by 4 bases; junction bases not matched to a gene: 5. CDR3 protein: CASSFDRGQYEQYF. CDR3 coding DNA: TGTGCCAGCAGCTTCGACAGGGGACAATACGAGCAGTACTTC. The full variable domain, rest sourced from reference TRBV7-2 and TRBJ2-7, is GAGVSQSPSNKVTEKGKDVELRCDPISGHTALYWYRQSLGQGLEFLIYFQGNSAPDKSGLPSDRFSAERTGGSVSTLTIQRTQQEDSAVYLCASSFDRGQYEQYFGPGTRLTVT.

The chain uses TRBV19 and TRBJ1-2, with 8 bases matching TRBD1. V trimming: 5 bases; J trimming: 6 bases; junction bases outside the gene matches: 11. CDR3 length equals 15 residues. CDR1 is LNHDA, CDR2 SQIVND, per germline (reference sequence). CDR3 sequence reads: CASSPPIGQGDGYTF. The CDR3 DNA sequence: TGTGCCAGTAGTCCGCCCATCGGACAGGGTGATGGCTACACCTTC.

This clone was recorded a few times. The CDR3 spells CASSTYTGYEQYF. In DNA, the CDR3 is TGTGCCAGCAGTACGTACACAGGGTACGAGCAGTACTTC. V and J are TRBV27 and TRBJ2-7; D might be TRBD1 (6 bases). Trimming pared 5 bases from V and 4 bases from J, leaving 12 bases between. The CDR3 extends over 13 amino acids. CDR1 and CDR2 (germline): MNHEY, SMNVEV (reference sequence).

The chain is built from TRBV6-5 and TRBJ2-1, with D possibly being TRBD2 (6 bases). The CDR3 is 15 residues long. Germline CDR1 and CDR2: MNHEY and SVGAGI. V lost 6 bases and J 4 bases, leaving 16 bases between the germline ends. Written as DNA, the CDR3 is TGTGCCAGCAGACCCCCCGGGACTGTTTACAATGAGCAGTTCTTC. Residues: CASRPPGTVYNEQFF.

This sequence joins TRBV2 and TRBJ1-4; 8 positions agree with TRBD1. Germline CDR1 reads SNHLY; CDR2 reads FYNNEI. After removal of 9 bases from V and 5 bases from J, the junction contained 2 bases not matched to a gene. The CDR3 contains 12 residues. In nucleotides, the CDR3 is TGTGCCAGACGGACAGGGAATGAAAAACTGTTTTTT. This translates into CARRTGNEKLFF.

The V gene is TRBV10-3, the J gene TRBJ1-4; TRBD1 is a possible D gene (5 bases). CDR1 and CDR2 (germline): ENHRY, SYGVKD. With 0 bases removed from V and 7 bases from J, the gap between germline ends came to 15 bases. This CDR3 contains 16 residues. In DNA form, the CDR3 reads TGTGCCATCAGTGAGTCTGAGTTAACAGGCGGTGAAAAACTGTTTTTT. This translates into CAISESELTGGEKLFF.

The chain carries TRBV28 and TRBJ1-1; maybe TRBD1 (5 bases). This CDR3 has 13 residues. The germline V and J ends were trimmed by 5 bases and 6 bases, with 13 bases remaining between them. Germline CDR1 MDHEN, CDR2 SYDVKM. The DNA of the CDR3 is TGTGCCAGCAGTGCCCAGGGTTCCGCTGAAGCTTTCTTT. This encodes CASSAQGSAEAFF.

V is TRBV20-1 and J is TRBJ2-3; 10 nucleotides align to TRBD2. Germline-derived CDR1 and CDR2 are DFQATT and SNEGSKA (reference sequence). Trimming at V came to 3 bases and at J to 5 bases, leaving 8 bases not matched to a gene. CDR3 size: 15 residues. CDR3 nucleotide sequence: TGCAGTGCTAGTGAGCGGGAGGGCCGGGTAGATACGCAGTATTTT. Protein: CSASEREGRVDTQYF.

The chain employs TRBV28 and TRBJ2-3, with 10 bases matching TRBD2. The CDR3 contains 16 residues. The germline V gene has CDR1 MDHEN and CDR2 SYDVKM. Unmatched junction bases numbered 10, after V lost 6 bases and J lost 4 bases. This CDR3 is CASSSGRAGWPDTQYF. In DNA form, the CDR3 reads TGTGCCAGCAGCAGCGGGAGGGCCGGTTGGCCAGATACGCAGTATTTT.

V usage is TRBV12-3 or TRBV12-4 and J usage is TRBJ2-7; TRBD2 is a possible D gene (5 bases). The CDR3 extends over 12 amino acids. The V end was cut by 6 bases, the J end by 7 bases, with 13 bases between. This CDR3 reads CASSHGGLEQYF. For the CDR3, the DNA is TGTGCCAGCAGCCACGGAGGATTAGAGCAGTACTTC.

V is TRBV4-1 and J is TRBJ1-1; D unresolved. V lost 0 bases, J lost 6 bases, and 11 bases lay in between. The CDR3 is 14 amino acids. Germline CDR1 reads MGHRA; CDR2 reads YSYEKL. CDR3 nucleotide sequence: TGCGCCAGCAGCCAAGAGATACTGGTCGCTGAAGCTTTCTTT. Amino acids: CASSQEILVAEAFF.

This chain's CDR3 is CASSPGTGREKLFF. The CDR3 DNA reads as TGCGCCAGCAGTCCCGGGACAGGGAGGGAAAAACTGTTTTTT. The V call is TRBV5-1, the J call TRBJ1-4, with TRBD1 matching over 9 bases. The CDR3 length is 14 residues. Germline CDR1 reads SGHRS; CDR2 reads YFSETQ. V lost 5 bases, J lost 8 bases, and 7 bases stayed unmatched.

The V gene is TRBV5-1, the J gene TRBJ2-4; 7 bases align to TRBD1. CDR1 is SGHRS and CDR2 is YFSETQ in the germline V gene. J lost 6 bases, V lost 0 bases, and 6 bases had no gene match. This CDR3 has 15 amino acids. The CDR3 nucleotides read TGCGCCAGCAGCTTGGGACAGGGTATAGTAAACATTCAGTACTTC. It is translated as CASSLGQGIVNIQYF.

The V call is TRBV6-5, the J call TRBJ1-2; 9 nucleotides line up with TRBD1. Germline V gives CDR1 MNHEY, CDR2 SVGAGI. The junction had 9 bases not matched to a gene; V was cut back by 2 bases and J by 5 bases. This CDR3 spans 16 amino acids. The CDR3 sequence: CASSYPIGTGFYGYTF. The CDR3 DNA follows: TGTGCCAGCAGTTACCCCATCGGGACAGGGTTTTATGGCTACACCTTC.